The sequence of this T cell receptor (beta chain) was determined in a study of technical replicates of blood from several donors (dated by TCRdb to about 2017). As to this clone: Its antigen specificity is not known. No much larger clone is present one base from it, and per-base qualities are unavailable.

V is reduced by 0 bases and J by 6 bases, leaving a spacing of 10 bases between them. The CDR3 spans 14 residues, from the cysteine through the phenylalanine. Only CDR3 DNA remains: 42 bases, in frame from the first base. The germline V gene supplies CDR1 SGDLS and CDR2 YYNGEE. The library came from the immunoSEQ multiplex PCR assay. TCRdb carries this immuneACCESS record with in-frame sequences only. Its versions omit some clonotypes, under half of them owing to an unresolved V gene in the studies checked, with the rest unexplained. For this sample there are tens of thousands of clones; 85% to 95% appear just once. The ten largest account for approximately 0.25% of the sample.

The sequencing sample was made of T cells isolated from PBMCs. Rearrangement joined TRBV9 to TRBJ1-3; the D region possibly corresponds to TRBD1 (6 bases align). The receptor was isolated from a human donor in good health. The bases are TGTGCCAGCAGCGTAGCTGGGGGGGCAAACACCATATATTTT. Its protein reads: CASSVAGGANTIYF.